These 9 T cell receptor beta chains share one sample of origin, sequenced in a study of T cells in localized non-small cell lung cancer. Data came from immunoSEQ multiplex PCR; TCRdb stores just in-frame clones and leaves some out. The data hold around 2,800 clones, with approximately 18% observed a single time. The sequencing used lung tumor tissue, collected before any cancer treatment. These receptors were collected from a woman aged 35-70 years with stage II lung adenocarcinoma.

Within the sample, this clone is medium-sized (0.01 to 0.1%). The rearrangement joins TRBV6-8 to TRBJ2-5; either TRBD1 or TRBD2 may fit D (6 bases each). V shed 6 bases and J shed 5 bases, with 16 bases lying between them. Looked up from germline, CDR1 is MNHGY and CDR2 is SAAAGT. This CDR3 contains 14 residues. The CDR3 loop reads CASSVLRGAETQYF. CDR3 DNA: TGTGCCAGCAGCGTTCTTAGGGGGGCGGAGACCCAGTACTTC.

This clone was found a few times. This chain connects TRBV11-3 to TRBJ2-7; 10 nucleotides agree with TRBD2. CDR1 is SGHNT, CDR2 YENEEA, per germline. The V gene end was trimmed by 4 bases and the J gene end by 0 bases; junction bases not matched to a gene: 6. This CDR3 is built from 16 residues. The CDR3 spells CASSSRTSGSSYEQYF. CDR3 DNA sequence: TGTGCCAGCAGCTCTAGGACTAGCGGCAGCTCCTACGAGCAGTACTTC.

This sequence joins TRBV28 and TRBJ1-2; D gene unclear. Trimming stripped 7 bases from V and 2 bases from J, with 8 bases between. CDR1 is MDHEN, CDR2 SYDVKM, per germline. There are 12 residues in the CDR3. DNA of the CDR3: TGTGCCAGCAACGGGCAGAACTATGGCTACACCTTC. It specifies CASNGQNYGYTF.

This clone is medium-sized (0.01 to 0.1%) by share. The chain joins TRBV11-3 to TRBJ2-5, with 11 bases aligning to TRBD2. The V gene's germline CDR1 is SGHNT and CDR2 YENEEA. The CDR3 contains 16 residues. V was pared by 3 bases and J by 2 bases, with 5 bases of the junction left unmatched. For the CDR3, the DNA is TGTGCCAGCAGCTTTTTAGCGGGGGGGTTTCAAGAGACCCAGTACTTC. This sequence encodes CASSFLAGGFQETQYF.

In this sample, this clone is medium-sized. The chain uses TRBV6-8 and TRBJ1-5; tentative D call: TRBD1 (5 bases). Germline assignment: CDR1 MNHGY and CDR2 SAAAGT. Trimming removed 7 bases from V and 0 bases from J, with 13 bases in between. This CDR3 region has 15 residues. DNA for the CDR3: TGTGCCAGCACCTCGACAGACAATAGCAATCAGCCCCAGCATTTT. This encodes CASTSTDNSNQPQHF.

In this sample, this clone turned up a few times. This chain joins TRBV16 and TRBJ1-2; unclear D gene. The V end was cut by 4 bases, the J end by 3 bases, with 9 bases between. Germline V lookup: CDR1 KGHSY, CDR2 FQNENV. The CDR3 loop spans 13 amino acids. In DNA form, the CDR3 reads TGTGCCAGCAGCCTAAGGTTGGACTATGGCTACACCTTC. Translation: CASSLRLDYGYTF.

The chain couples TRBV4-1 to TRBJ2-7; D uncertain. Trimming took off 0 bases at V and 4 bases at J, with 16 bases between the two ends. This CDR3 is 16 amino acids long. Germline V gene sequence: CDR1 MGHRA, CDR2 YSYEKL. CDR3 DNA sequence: TGCGCCAGCAGCCAAGATCGGGCGAGCATCCGTTACGAGCAGTACTTC. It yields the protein CASSQDRASIRYEQYF.

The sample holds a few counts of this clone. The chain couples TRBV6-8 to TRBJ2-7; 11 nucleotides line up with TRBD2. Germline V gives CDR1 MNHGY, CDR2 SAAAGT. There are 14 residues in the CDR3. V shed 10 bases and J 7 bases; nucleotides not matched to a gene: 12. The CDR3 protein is CATYQLAGAGEQYF. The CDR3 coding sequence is TGTGCCACGTACCAACTAGCGGGGGCGGGGGAGCAGTACTTC.

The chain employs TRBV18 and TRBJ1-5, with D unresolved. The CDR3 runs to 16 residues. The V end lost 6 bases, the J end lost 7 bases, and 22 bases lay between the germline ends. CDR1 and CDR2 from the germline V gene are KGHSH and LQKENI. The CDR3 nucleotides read TGTGCCAGCTCCCCTAAGACGGTTCTAGGAGGACAGCCCCAGCATTTT. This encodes CASSPKTVLGGQPQHF.